This T cell receptor beta chain was retrieved from a study of shared clonotypes between healthy human individuals. A note on this clone: Its antigen is undetermined.

There are 13 residues in the CDR3. Germline values: CDR1 SGHTA, CDR2 FQGNSA. The V end was cut by 5 bases, the J end by 6 bases, with 13 bases between. Study-wide points: The sampled material consisted only of blood, and tissue repertoires are likely to differ. Generation probabilities of non-shared clonotypes were lower (relative to those shared by all four donors).

Per the original data handling: Filtering differed since immunoSEQ provided only junctions, with no quality scores. TCRdb keeps only in-frame clones here, not all; method: immunoSEQ multiplex PCR. V and J calls and clone size are as listed in that table; D and trimming were resolved from the DNA. Here the sample spans about 640,000 clones, 55% to 75% being singletons. The origin of this receptor is a woman aged 25 to 39 in good health. V and J are TRBV7-2 and TRBJ1-2, with a tentative D call TRBD1 (5 bases). Source material: memory CD4+ T cells sorted from blood. The sample's subset: CD45RA-negative fraction. DNA of the CDR3: TGTGCCAGCAGCGTGCACAGGTTGGATGGCTACACCTTC. It encodes CASSVHRLDGYTF.